These T cell receptor beta chains were read from a single sample in a study of shared clonotypes between healthy human individuals. Repertoires were generated with immunoSEQ multiplex PCR, while TCRdb's copy carries only in-frame clones and drops some. The table lists 600,000 or so clones, roughly 98% of them singletons. Material for sequencing was naive CD8+ T cells sorted from blood. These receptors originate from a young man in good health. Both conserved end residues are part of each CDR3. A D gene is named only where the DNA matches it firmly. Not all rows give a size; the values are once, few, many and, for expanded clones, a class.

V	J	size	D	CDR3	DNA
TRBV27	TRBJ1-5	NA	NA	CASSLAGGSGNQPQHF	TGTGCCAGCAGTTTGGCTGGGGGGAGTGGCAATCAGCCCCAGCATTTT
TRBV27	TRBJ1-1	once	NA	CASRLGAAGNTEAFF	TGTGCCAGCCGCCTGGGAGCGGCTGGGAACACTGAAGCTTTCTTT
TRBV30	TRBJ2-7	NA	TRBD2	CAWSSAGDYEQYF	TGTGCCTGGAGTTCGGCGGGAGACTACGAGCAGTACTTC
TRBV7-9	TRBJ2-7	NA	TRBD2	CASSYDRGLASEQYF	TGTGCCAGCAGCTACGACCGGGGACTAGCGAGCGAGCAGTACTTC
TRBV5-1	TRBJ2-7	NA	TRBD1	CASSTIPFGQGHVLDEQYF	TGCGCCAGCTCTACGATCCCCTTTGGACAGGGACACGTGCTGGACGAGCAGTACTTC
TRBV4-1	TRBJ2-1	NA	TRBD2	CASSQTQLAGARYNEQFF	TGCGCCAGCAGCCAGACTCAACTAGCGGGAGCTCGATACAATGAGCAGTTCTTC
TRBV29-1	TRBJ2-3	NA	TRBD2	CSVPDLSPGLAASTDTQYF	TGCAGCGTCCCCGATCTATCTCCGGGACTAGCGGCTAGCACAGATACGCAGTATTTT
TRBV7-6	TRBJ2-7	NA	TRBD2	CASSLAVGVAGELMGEQYF	TGTGCCAGCAGCTTAGCTGTGGGGGTAGCGGGAGAACTAATGGGCGAGCAGTACTTC
TRBV4-3	TRBJ2-1	NA	TRBD2	CASSQGTSGNYEQFF	TGCGCCAGCAGCCAAGGGACTAGCGGGAATTATGAGCAGTTCTTC
TRBV7-2	TRBJ2-1	NA	TRBD2	CASSLAGGANEQFF	TGTGCCAGCAGCTTAGCGGGAGGGGCCAATGAGCAGTTCTTC
TRBV10-2	TRBJ2-3	NA	NA	CASRVSDTQYF	TGCGCCAGCAGAGTTTCAGATACGCAGTATTTT
TRBV7-6	TRBJ2-1	NA	NA	CASSLAQGRDNEQFF	TGTGCCAGCAGCTTAGCGCAGGGGCGAGACAATGAGCAGTTCTTC
TRBV5-5	TRBJ2-3	NA	NA	CASSGGTDRLDTQYF	TGTGCCAGCAGCGGAGGGACCGACCGGTTGGATACGCAGTATTTT
TRBV6-5	TRBJ1-2	NA	NA	CASSKGLYGYTF	TGTGCCAGCAGTAAGGGCCTCTATGGCTACACCTTC
TRBV6-1	TRBJ2-2	NA	NA	CASSETGLLLAGELFF	TGTGCCAGCAGTGAAACGGGTCTCCTTTTGGCCGGGGAGCTGTTTTTT
TRBV29-1	TRBJ2-1	NA	NA	CSVAGTYNEQFF	TGCAGCGTTGCCGGGACGTACAATGAGCAGTTCTTC
TRBV6-1	TRBJ2-2	NA	NA	CASLGTDFHTGELFF	TGTGCCAGCTTGGGGACTGACTTTCACACCGGGGAGCTGTTTTTT
TRBV9	TRBJ2-6	once	NA	CASSVSGANVLTF	TGTGCCAGCAGCGTGTCTGGGGCCAACGTCCTGACTTTC
TRBV9	TRBJ2-1	NA	TRBD2	CASSAPGTSGMSEQFF	TGTGCCAGCAGCGCTCCCGGGACTAGCGGGATGAGTGAGCAGTTCTTC
TRBV29-1	TRBJ1-2	NA	TRBD1	CSVEDRDYGYTF	TGCAGCGTTGAGGACAGGGACTATGGCTACACCTTC
TRBV18	TRBJ2-7	NA	TRBD1	CASSPTGPRDEQYF	TGTGCCAGCTCACCGACAGGGCCGAGGGACGAGCAGTACTTC
TRBV7-9	TRBJ2-1	NA	TRBD2	CASSLRAGATYNEQFF	TGTGCCAGCAGCTTAAGGGCGGGAGCTACCTACAATGAGCAGTTCTTC
TRBV6-5	TRBJ2-7	NA	NA	CASIQAGEQYF	TGTGCCAGCATCCAGGCAGGGGAGCAGTACTTC
TRBV29-1	TRBJ2-3	NA	TRBD2	CSVEVAGDPTDTQYF	TGCAGCGTTGAGGTGGCGGGGGACCCCACAGATACGCAGTATTTT
TRBV6-5	TRBJ1-1	NA	NA	CASSYGTEHTEAFF	TGTGCCAGCAGTTACGGGACCGAGCACACTGAAGCTTTCTTT
TRBV27	TRBJ2-3	once	TRBD1	CASSLYRGTDTQYF	TGTGCCAGCAGCCTATACAGGGGAACAGATACGCAGTATTTT
TRBV27	TRBJ2-7	NA	NA	CASSLRRPYEQYF	TGTGCCAGCAGTTTGCGCAGGCCCTACGAGCAGTACTTC
TRBV7-9	TRBJ2-5	NA	NA	CASILAPGETQYF	TGTGCCAGCATACTAGCTCCGGGGGAGACCCAGTACTTC
TRBV7-9	TRBJ2-7	NA	NA	CASSLGGQGTYEQYF	TGTGCCAGCAGCTTAGGTGGGCAGGGGACCTACGAGCAGTACTTC
TRBV7-8	TRBJ2-7	NA	TRBD2	CASSFWTSPTYEQYF	TGTGCCAGCAGCTTTTGGACTAGTCCCACCTACGAGCAGTACTTC
TRBV28	TRBJ2-1	NA	TRBD2	CASSFSGIYNEQFF	TGTGCCAGCAGTTTCAGCGGGATTTACAATGAGCAGTTCTTC
TRBV29-1	TRBJ2-3	NA	NA	CSVEKVVRVNADTQYF	TGCAGCGTTGAAAAGGTCGTCAGGGTGAACGCAGATACGCAGTATTTT